Each of the 18 T cell receptor beta chains below was sequenced from the same sample in a study of cytomegalovirus exposure and HLA in healthy donors. The PCR made use of 60 Vbeta and 13 Jbeta primers. Repertoires were generated with immunoSEQ multiplex PCR, while TCRdb's copy carries only in-frame clones and drops some. The sample holds about 160,000 clones, around 80% seen once. The sequenced material came from PBMCs. All receptors derive from a female donor in good health and CMV-seronegative.

This clone appeared a single time. At one of its ends the junction is not consistent with the germline gene, which may arise from a read error. The rearrangement uses TRBV7-9 and TRBJ2-5; TRBD2 aligns across 8 bases. This CDR3 comprises 17 residues. Per the germline V gene, CDR1 is SEHNR and CDR2 is FQNEAQ (reference sequence). CDR3 DNA sequence: TGTTCCAGCAGCGAGGGGGTAGCGGGGCCGTACCAAGAGACCCAGTACTTC. Protein: CSSSEGVAGPYQETQYF.

This sequence joins TRBV4-3 and TRBJ2-3; 11 bases fit TRBD2. CDR1 and CDR2 (germline): LGHNA, YSLEER. J lost 4 bases, V lost 0 bases, and 3 bases had no gene match. This CDR3 contains 16 residues. The CDR3, as DNA: TGCGCCAGCAGCCAAGATCGGGGACTAGCGGCAGATACGCAGTATTTT. Translated: CASSQDRGLAADTQYF.

This clone was found a few times. The chain is built from TRBV5-1 and TRBJ1-4; 7 positions match TRBD1. Per germline, CDR1 SGHRS and CDR2 YFSETQ. This CDR3 spans 16 amino acids. After removal of 3 bases from V and 1 base from J, the junction contained 6 bases not matched to a gene. This CDR3 is CASSSRGAKTNEKLFF. In nucleotides, the CDR3 is TGCGCCAGCAGCTCCAGGGGGGCAAAAACTAATGAAAAACTGTTTTTT.

The CDR3 DNA reads as TGTGCCAGCATCCCCCCAGGAGGAACTGAAGCTTTCTTT. It codes for CASIPPGGTEAFF. This sequence joins TRBV6-6 and TRBJ1-1; D is unresolved. The V gene's germline CDR1 is MNHNY and CDR2 SVGAGI (reference sequence). V shed 7 bases and J shed 5 bases, with 14 bases lying between them. This CDR3 contains 13 residues.

The rearrangement uses TRBV19 and TRBJ1-6; TRBD1 is a possible D gene (6 bases). The length of the CDR3 is 16 residues. Germline lookup yields CDR1 LNHDA and CDR2 SQIVND (reference sequence). Trimming cost V 2 bases and J 10 bases, with 18 bases left between them. CDR3 DNA: TGTGCCAGTAGTATACAGGGACAAATTTATGGATCACCCCTCCACTTT. Translating gives CASSIQGQIYGSPLHF.

V and J are TRBV6-1 and TRBJ1-2; D unclear. The CDR3 has 12 amino acids. V was shortened by 6 bases and J by 3 bases, with 8 bases between the two germline ends. The germline V gene has CDR1 MNHNS and CDR2 SASEGT. CDR3: CASRKLDYGYTF. The CDR3 DNA follows: TGTGCCAGCAGAAAACTAGACTATGGCTACACCTTC.

The chain links TRBV30 to TRBJ2-2; D uncertain. This CDR3 is 15 amino acids long. V lost 3 bases to trimming and J lost 3 bases, with 14 bases between them. Germline CDR1 reads GTSNPN; CDR2 reads SVGIG (reference sequence). The CDR3 bases are TGTGCCTGGAGCCCACCCGGCAGCGACACCGGGGAGCTGTTTTTT. Amino acids: CAWSPPGSDTGELFF.

There are a few counts of this clone. The rearrangement joins TRBV2 to TRBJ1-2, with 7 bases matching TRBD1. The CDR3 is 13 amino acids. V dropped 6 bases and J dropped 5; count of bases not matched to a gene: 6. Germline assignment: CDR1 SNHLY and CDR2 FYNNEI. The CDR3 here is CASSLRDRYGYTF. As DNA, the CDR3 is TGTGCCAGCAGCCTTAGGGACAGATATGGCTACACCTTC.

The CDR3 protein is CASGRRGANNEQFF. The CDR3 DNA follows: TGTGCCAGCGGAAGGCGCGGGGCTAACAATGAGCAGTTCTTC. J is TRBJ2-1 and V is TRBV2, with D perhaps matching TRBD2 (6 bases). The V end lost 8 bases, the J end lost 5 bases, and 16 bases lay between the germline ends. Looked up from germline, CDR1 is SNHLY and CDR2 is FYNNEI. The CDR3 is made up of 14 amino acids.

The chain has TRBV10-2 and TRBJ1-2, with 9 bases matching TRBD1. Trimming took 2 bases from V and 4 from J; bases not matched to a gene: 2. This CDR3 is built from 14 residues. Germline lookup yields CDR1 WSHSY and CDR2 SAAADI. The DNA for the CDR3 is TGCGCCAGCAGTGAGAGGACAGGGGCCTATGGCTACACCTTC. Encoded protein: CASSERTGAYGYTF.

The CDR3 region has the DNA TGTGCCAGTAGTATGGGAGAGTACAATGAGCAGTTCTTC. It yields the protein CASSMGEYNEQFF. The chain joins TRBV19 to TRBJ2-1; tentative D call: TRBD2 (5 bases). The V gene lost 3 bases and the J gene lost 4 bases, with 7 bases spanning the gap. The V gene's germline CDR1 is LNHDA and CDR2 SQIVND (reference sequence). The CDR3 is 13 amino acids.

The chain couples TRBV7-2 to TRBJ2-3; possible D gene TRBD2, 6 bases. CDR3 length equals 15 residues. V lost 5 bases and J lost 6, with 18 bases in between. CDR1 and CDR2 from the germline V gene are SGHTA and FQGNSA. In DNA form, the CDR3 reads TGTGCCAGCAGCCTAGGGGCGGGGACCGAGGATACGCAGTATTTT. Translating it yields CASSLGAGTEDTQYF.

A few counts support this clone. The chain couples TRBV28 to TRBJ2-1; D unresolved. Trimming cost V 3 bases and J 7 bases, with 4 bases left between them. CDR1 MDHEN and CDR2 SYDVKM come from the germline V gene. This CDR3 comprises 11 residues. CDR3 sequence reads: CASSLRNEQFF. CDR3 coding DNA: TGTGCCAGCAGTTTGCGTAATGAGCAGTTCTTC.

This clone was counted a single time. This chain links TRBV21-1 with TRBJ1-1; TRBD1, the table's D call, was not compared with the DNA. TRBV21-1 is recorded as a pseudogene. This CDR3 spans 17 amino acids. CDR3 residues: CASSKDFRTGNPTEAFF. The DNA for the CDR3 is TGTGCCAGCAGCAAAGATTTTCGGACAGGGAATCCGACTGAAGCTTTCTTT.

The chain couples TRBV15 to TRBJ1-5; D unclear. Looked up from germline, CDR1 is LNHNV and CDR2 is YYDKDF (reference sequence). The CDR3 contains 13 residues. Deletions cut 2 bases from V and 5 bases from J, with 7 bases between. The CDR3 sequence is CATSRKLDQPQHF. The CDR3 DNA reads as TGTGCCACCAGCAGAAAGCTGGATCAGCCCCAGCATTTT. Looking up the rest from reference TRBV15 and TRBJ1-5 gives the full variable domain: DAMVIQNPRYQVTQFGKPVTLSCSQTLNHNVMYWYQQKSSQAPKLLFHYYDKDFNNEADTPDNFQSRRPNTSFCFLDIRSPGLGDTAMYLCATSRKLDQPQHFGDGTRLSIL.

The rearrangement links TRBV5-6 to TRBJ1-1, with a tentative D call TRBD1 (5 bases). V lost 9 bases to trimming and J lost 4 bases, with 19 bases between them. CDR1 and CDR2 (germline): SGHDT, YYEEEE. The CDR3 runs 14 residues. The CDR3 sequence is CATRGRGVITEAFF. CDR3 DNA: TGTGCCACACGGGGACGGGGGGTAATCACTGAAGCTTTCTTT.

V is TRBV5-1 and J is TRBJ1-5; tentatively, D is TRBD1 (6 bases). The CDR3 has 15 amino acids. Germline CDR1 is SGHRS and CDR2 is YFSETQ. V was pared by 3 bases and J by 1 base, with 11 bases between. In DNA, the CDR3 is TGCGCCAGCAGCTCGACAGGACGAAGCAATCAGCCCCAGCATTTT. As protein: CASSSTGRSNQPQHF. Full variable domain (remainder filled in from reference TRBV5-1 and TRBJ1-5): KAGVTQTPRYLIKTRGQQVTLSCSPISGHRSVSWYQQTPGQGLQFLFEYFSETQRNKGNFPGRFSGRQFSNSRSEMNVSTLELGDSALYLCASSSTGRSNQPQHFGDGTRLSIL.

V usage is TRBV6-1 and J usage is TRBJ1-2, with D possibly TRBD1 on 6 matching bases. Between the trimmed V and J ends, which lost 7 bases and 6 bases, there was a span of 9 bases. CDR1 is MNHNS and CDR2 is SASEGT in the germline V gene. CDR3 length: 11 amino acids. CDR3 coding DNA: TGTGCCAGCACAGCAGGGGATGGCTACACCTTC. The encoded protein is CASTAGDGYTF.